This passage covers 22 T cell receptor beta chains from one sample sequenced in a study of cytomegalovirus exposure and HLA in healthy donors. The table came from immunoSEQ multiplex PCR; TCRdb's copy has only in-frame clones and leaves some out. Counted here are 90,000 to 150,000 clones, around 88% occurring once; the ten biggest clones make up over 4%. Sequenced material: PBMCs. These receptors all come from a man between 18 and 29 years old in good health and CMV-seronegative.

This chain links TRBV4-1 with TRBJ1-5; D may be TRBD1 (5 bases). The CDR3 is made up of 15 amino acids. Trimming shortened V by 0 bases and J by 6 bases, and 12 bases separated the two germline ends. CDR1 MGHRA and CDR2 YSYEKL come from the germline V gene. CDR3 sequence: CASSQDVGARQPQHF. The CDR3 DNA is TGCGCCAGCAGCCAAGATGTAGGGGCGCGTCAGCCCCAGCATTTT.

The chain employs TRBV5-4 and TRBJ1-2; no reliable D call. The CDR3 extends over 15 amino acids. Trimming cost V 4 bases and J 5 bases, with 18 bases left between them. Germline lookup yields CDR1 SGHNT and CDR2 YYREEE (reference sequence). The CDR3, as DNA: TGTGCCAGCAGCCCCGCCGGAGGAATACAATATGGCTACACCTTC. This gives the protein CASSPAGGIQYGYTF. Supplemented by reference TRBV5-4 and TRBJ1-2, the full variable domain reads ETGVTQSPTHLIKTRGQQVTLRCSSQSGHNTVSWYQQALGQGPQFIFQYYREEENGRGNFPPRFSGLQFPNYSSELNVNALELDDSALYLCASSPAGGIQYGYTFGSGTRLTVV.

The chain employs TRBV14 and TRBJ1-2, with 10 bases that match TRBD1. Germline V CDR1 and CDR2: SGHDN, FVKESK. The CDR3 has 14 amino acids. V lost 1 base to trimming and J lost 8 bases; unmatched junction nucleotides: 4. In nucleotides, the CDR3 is TGTGCCAGCAGCCAAGTAGGGGACAGGGGAGGCTACACCTTC. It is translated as CASSQVGDRGGYTF.

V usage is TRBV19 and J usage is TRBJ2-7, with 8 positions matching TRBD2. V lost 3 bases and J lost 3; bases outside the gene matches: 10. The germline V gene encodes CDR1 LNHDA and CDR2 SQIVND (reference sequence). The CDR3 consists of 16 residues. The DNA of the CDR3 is TGTGCCAGTAGTATTCAACTGGGAAGCGGGAGCTACGAGCAGTACTTC. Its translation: CASSIQLGSGSYEQYF.

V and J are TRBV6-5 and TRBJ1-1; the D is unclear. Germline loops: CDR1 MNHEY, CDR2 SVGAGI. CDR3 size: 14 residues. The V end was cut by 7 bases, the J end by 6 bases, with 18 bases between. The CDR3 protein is CASNPQVGRSEAFF. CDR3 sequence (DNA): TGTGCCAGCAATCCCCAGGTTGGGAGGTCTGAAGCTTTCTTT.

CDR3 DNA: TGTGCCACCAGCGGTCTAGCGGGGGGTAACCAAGAGACCCAGTACTTC. Its protein product is CATSGLAGGNQETQYF. The chain couples TRBV15 to TRBJ2-5, with 11 bases aligning to TRBD2. V was pared by 5 bases and J by 0 bases, with 5 bases of the junction left unmatched. The length of the CDR3 is 16 residues. The germline CDR1 and CDR2 sequences are LNHNV and YYDKDF (reference sequence).

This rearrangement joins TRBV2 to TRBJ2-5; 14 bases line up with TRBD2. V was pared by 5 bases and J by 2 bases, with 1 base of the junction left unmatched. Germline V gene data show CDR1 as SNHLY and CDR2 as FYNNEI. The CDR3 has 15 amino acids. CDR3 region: CASSRTSGGQETQYF. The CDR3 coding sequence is TGTGCCAGCAGTCGGACTAGCGGGGGGCAAGAGACCCAGTACTTC.

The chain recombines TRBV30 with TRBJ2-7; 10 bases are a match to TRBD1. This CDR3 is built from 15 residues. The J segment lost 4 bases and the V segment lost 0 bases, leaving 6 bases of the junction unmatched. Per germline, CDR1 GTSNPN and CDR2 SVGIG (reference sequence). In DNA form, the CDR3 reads TGTGCCTGGAGTGTAAAGGGACAGGGGAAGTACGAGCAGTACTTC. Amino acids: CAWSVKGQGKYEQYF.

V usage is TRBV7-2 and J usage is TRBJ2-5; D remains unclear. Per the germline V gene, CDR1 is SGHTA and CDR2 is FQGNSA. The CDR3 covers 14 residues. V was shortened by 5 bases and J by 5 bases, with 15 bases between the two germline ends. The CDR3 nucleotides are TGTGCCAGCAGCCAAGACGGGTTTAGCGAGACCCAGTACTTC. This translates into CASSQDGFSETQYF.

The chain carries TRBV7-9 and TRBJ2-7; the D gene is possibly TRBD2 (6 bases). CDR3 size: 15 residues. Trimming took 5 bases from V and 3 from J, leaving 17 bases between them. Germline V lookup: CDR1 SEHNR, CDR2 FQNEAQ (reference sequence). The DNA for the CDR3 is TGTGCCAGCAGCCCTTGGGACCCGGGAGACTACGAGCAGTACTTC. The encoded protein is CASSPWDPGDYEQYF.

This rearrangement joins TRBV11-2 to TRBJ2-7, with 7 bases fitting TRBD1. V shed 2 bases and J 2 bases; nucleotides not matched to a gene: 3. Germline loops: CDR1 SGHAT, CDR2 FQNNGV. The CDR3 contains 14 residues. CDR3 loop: CASSLSGTAYEQYF. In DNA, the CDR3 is TGTGCCAGCAGCTTATCCGGGACAGCCTACGAGCAGTACTTC. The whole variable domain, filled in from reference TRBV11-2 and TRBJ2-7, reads EAGVAQSPRYKIIEKRQSVAFWCNPISGHATLYWYQQILGQGPKLLIQFQNNGVVDDSQLPKDRFSAERLKGVDSTLKIQPAKLEDSAVYLCASSLSGTAYEQYFGPGTRLTVT.

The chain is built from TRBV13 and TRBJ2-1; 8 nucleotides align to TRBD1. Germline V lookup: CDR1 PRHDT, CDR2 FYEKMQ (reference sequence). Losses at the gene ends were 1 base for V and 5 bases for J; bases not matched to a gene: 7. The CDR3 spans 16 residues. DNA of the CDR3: TGTGCCAGCAGCTTAGTCCGGACAGGGACCCACAATGAGCAGTTCTTC. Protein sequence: CASSLVRTGTHNEQFF.

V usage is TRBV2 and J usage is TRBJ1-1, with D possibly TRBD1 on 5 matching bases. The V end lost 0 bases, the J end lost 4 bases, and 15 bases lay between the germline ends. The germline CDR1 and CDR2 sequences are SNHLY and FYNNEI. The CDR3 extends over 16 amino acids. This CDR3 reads CASSEAGWGRGTEAFF. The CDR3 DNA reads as TGTGCCAGCAGTGAAGCGGGCTGGGGAAGGGGCACTGAAGCTTTCTTT.

This chain's CDR3 is CASSQAEAYEQYF. The CDR3 coding sequence is TGCGCCAGCAGCCAGGCCGAAGCCTACGAGCAGTACTTC. V usage is TRBV4-1 and J usage is TRBJ2-7; D unresolved. CDR1 is MGHRA and CDR2 is YSYEKL in the germline V gene. The CDR3 has 13 amino acids. With 3 bases removed from V and 2 bases from J, the gap between germline ends came to 8 bases.

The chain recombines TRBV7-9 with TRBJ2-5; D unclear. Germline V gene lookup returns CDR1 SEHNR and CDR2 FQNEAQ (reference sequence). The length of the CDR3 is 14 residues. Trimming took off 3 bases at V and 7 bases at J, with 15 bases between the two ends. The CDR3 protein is CASSFSPPGGTQYF. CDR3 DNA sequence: TGTGCCAGCAGCTTCTCCCCTCCCGGCGGGACCCAGTACTTC.

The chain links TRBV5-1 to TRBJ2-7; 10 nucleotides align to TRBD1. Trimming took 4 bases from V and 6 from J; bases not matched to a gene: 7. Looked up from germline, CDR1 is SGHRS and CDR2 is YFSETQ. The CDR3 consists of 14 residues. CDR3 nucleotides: TGCGCCAGCAGCACCCCGGGACAGGGGACCGAGCAGTACTTC. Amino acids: CASSTPGQGTEQYF.

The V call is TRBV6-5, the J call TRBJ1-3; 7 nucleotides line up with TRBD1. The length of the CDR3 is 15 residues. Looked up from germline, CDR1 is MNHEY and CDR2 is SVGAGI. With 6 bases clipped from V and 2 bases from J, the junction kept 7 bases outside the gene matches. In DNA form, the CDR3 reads TGTGCCAGCAGCAAGACAGGGATCGCTGGAAACACCATATATTTT. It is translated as CASSKTGIAGNTIYF.

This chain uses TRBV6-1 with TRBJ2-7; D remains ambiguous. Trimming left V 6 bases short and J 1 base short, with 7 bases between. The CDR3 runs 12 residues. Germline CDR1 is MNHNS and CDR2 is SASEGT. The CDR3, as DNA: TGTGCCAGCAGCTTACAGTCCTACGAGCAGTACTTC. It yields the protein CASSLQSYEQYF.

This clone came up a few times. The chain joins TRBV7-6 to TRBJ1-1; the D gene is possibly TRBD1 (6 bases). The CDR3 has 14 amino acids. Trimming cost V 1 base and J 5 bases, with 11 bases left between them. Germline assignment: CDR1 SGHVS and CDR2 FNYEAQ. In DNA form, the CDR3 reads TGTGCCAGCAGCTTAGTACAGGGTGGAACTGAAGCTTTCTTT. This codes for CASSLVQGGTEAFF.

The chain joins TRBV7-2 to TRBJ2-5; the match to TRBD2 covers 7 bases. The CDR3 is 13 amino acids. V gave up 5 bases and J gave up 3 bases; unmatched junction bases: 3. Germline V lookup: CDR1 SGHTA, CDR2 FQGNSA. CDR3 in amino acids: CASSPTSKETQYF. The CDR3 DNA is TGTGCCAGCAGCCCGACTAGCAAAGAGACCCAGTACTTC. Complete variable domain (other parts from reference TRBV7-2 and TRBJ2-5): GAGVSQSPSNKVTEKGKDVELRCDPISGHTALYWYRQSLGQGLEFLIYFQGNSAPDKSGLPSDRFSAERTGGSVSTLTIQRTQQEDSAVYLCASSPTSKETQYFGPGTRLLVL.

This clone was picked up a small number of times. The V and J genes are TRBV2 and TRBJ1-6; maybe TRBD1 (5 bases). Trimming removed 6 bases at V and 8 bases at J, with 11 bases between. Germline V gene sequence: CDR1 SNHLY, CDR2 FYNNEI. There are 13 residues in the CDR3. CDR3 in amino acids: CASSVQAYSPLHF. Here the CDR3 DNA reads TGTGCCAGCAGCGTACAGGCGTATTCACCCCTCCACTTT.

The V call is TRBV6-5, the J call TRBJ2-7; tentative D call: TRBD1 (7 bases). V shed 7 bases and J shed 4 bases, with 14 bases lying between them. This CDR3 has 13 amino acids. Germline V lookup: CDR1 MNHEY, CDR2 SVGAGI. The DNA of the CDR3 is TGTGCCAGCACCAGGGGGAGGATGTACGAGCAGTACTTC. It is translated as CASTRGRMYEQYF.